This entry features one TCR beta chain sequence. The specificity of this receptor is unknown. An end of the junction does not agree with germline; a read error may underlie this. These data are taken from a study of shared clonotypes between healthy human individuals (TCRdb year 2020). At the level of the whole study: The cohort comprised two women and a few men aged 18 to 49 years. To estimate repertoire size and how much clonotype sharing occurs between individuals, the study deeply sequenced the blood TCR repertoires of about five healthy adults. Leukapheresis yielded between about 0.9 and 10 billion PBMCs per donor. For each donor, three plates each were used for CD4 naive and CD4 memory, two plates were used for CD8 naive, and one plate was used for CD8 memory. Libraries were prepared and TCR repertoires were sequenced by different laboratories using diverse techniques, in order to increase sequencing depth and limit assay-specific biases. Beyond this particular receptor, the publication reports: Compared with non-shared clonotypes, clonotypes shared by all four sorted-subset donors had higher generation probabilities. Estimated clonotype richness was generally larger for naive than for memory subsets. Across a handful of donors, approximately 5% of naive CD4, 3% to 3.5% of naive CD8, about 2.3% of memory CD4, and under 0.45% of memory CD8 clonotypes were shared. Based on pairwise subsampling, the degree of clonotype sharing among donors was expected to be affected by sequencing depth. Sampling was restricted to blood, and TCR repertoires in tissue are likely to differ from TCR repertoires in blood. The genetic and exposure-history diversity represented was limited by the small number of donors. Even with the large sequencing depth, rarefaction of the sorted-subset datasets indicated that sequencing was incomplete.

Looking up the germline V gene yields CDR1 SGHTA and CDR2 FQGTGA. The CDR3 has 14 amino acids, counting the end cysteine and phenylalanine. Of the read, only the CDR3 DNA is kept; its 42 bases are in frame from base 1. Healthy HIV-negative adults with no recently reported acute infections or vaccinations were included as donors. Every donor was a Caucasian adult residing in Nashville, Tennessee, USA. Magnetic negative selection was used to enrich CD4+ T cells, after which naive cells were positively selected on CD45RA and the negative fraction became the memory subset. After blood collection by leukapheresis, PBMCs were isolated using Ficoll-Histopaque density gradient centrifugation and then cryopreserved in the vapor phase of liquid nitrogen. Analytical flow cytometry was used to check the purity and quantity of every magnetically sorted T cell population. Genomic DNA was isolated from each sorted fraction and quantified by UV absorbance on a Nanodrop 2000c.

Using the deep immunoSEQ assay, multiplex PCR amplified TCR CDR3 regions from genomic DNA. For each cell subset, the extracted genomic DNA was distributed evenly across all wells of several immunoSEQ 96-well plates, and each plate served as one replicate. For sorted subsets, approximately 190 ng genomic DNA, equal to 25,000 to 35,000 T cell genomes, was loaded into each replicate PCR. The purified libraries were quantified using a Qubit 3.0 fluorometer, sized with a Bioanalyzer 2100, and then quantified again using the KAPA Library Quantification kit. Every immunoSEQ 96-well plate was sequenced on a dedicated single-read 150-cycle Illumina NextSeq 550 flow cell. Per the source publication's procedure: Because the immunoSEQ output held only junctional sequences and lacked quality scores, the filtering could not match the filtering applied to full-length reads. To assign V/J genes and CDR3, sequences were annotated using PyIR, a Python wrapper for IgBLAST v1.9, with IMGT germline references. Reads were filtered out if the reads had weak V/J assignments (E-value above 1e-6), no CDR3, stop codons, out-of-frame junctions, or ambiguous translated residues. V3J clonotypes were defined by identical inferred V gene, J gene, and CDR3 amino acid sequence. To compute the percentage overlap between repertoires, the number of shared unique clonotypes was divided by the size of the smaller repertoire. Three approaches were used to assess repertoire richness: RTK rarefaction, the Chao1 estimator, and Recon v2.1 estimates of unobserved clonotypes. OLGA was used to compute generation probabilities for all TCRbeta clonotypes that the gDNA method yielded from a handful of donors. As stored in TCRdb, this immuneACCESS dataset retains in-frame rearrangements with V and J assigned. A fraction of the clones does not appear; measured against another copy, unresolved V genes explain less than half of the discrepancy, and the remainder lacks a known reason. V, J and clone size are those of that table, while D and trimming were read from the DNA. The table for this sample lists some 2,500,000 clones; roughly 90% of them were counted only once. 0.37% of the sample is in the top ten clones.

Sample: naive CD4+ T cells from PBMCs. What this sample's cell subset or site label stands for: CD45RA+ positively selected. The V gene is TRBV7-3 and the J gene is TRBJ2-1; 7 bases in the middle match TRBD2. The clonotype was recovered from a man aged 18 to 30 in good health. Some clones in this sample may be carry-over from other donors' samples. The CDR3 in this case is CASSLLSWEGTKVF. The DNA reads as follows: TGTGCCAGCAGCTTATTGTCTTGGGAGGGGACCAAGGTCTTC.